The rows below give T cell receptor beta chains drawn from one sample of a study of T cells in Graves' hyperthyroidism and ophthalmopathy. MiXCR, applied by TCRdb to the multiplex PCR reads, yields one record per CDR3 protein. The data show some 140,000 distinct CDR3 sequences, approximately 20% seen once. The sample consisted of blood. These receptors came from a woman aged 50 to 60 with Graves' hyperthyroidism that later progressed to Graves' ophthalmopathy. CDR3s include the opening cysteine and the closing phenylalanine or tryptophan. The D gene is left open where the match is weak. Size is stated for part of the rows, as once, few or many counts, or as a class when the clone is expanded.

v_gene	len	j_gene	abundance	d_gene	CDR3nt	CDR3aa
TRBV6-2/TRBV6-3	14	TRBJ2-3	-	-	TGTGCCAGCAGTTTCCGGGATAGATTCCACACGCAGTATTTT	CASSFRDRFHTQYF
TRBV5-1	14	TRBJ2-7	-	TRBD2	TGCGCCAGCAGCTTTAGCGGGAGCTCCTACGAGCAGTACTTC	CASSFSGSSYEQYF
TRBV29-1	12	TRBJ2-7	-	-	TGCAGCGTAGGGACATCCTTCTACGAGCAGTACTTC	CSVGTSFYEQYF
TRBV10-1	16	TRBJ2-2	many	TRBD2	TGCGCCAGCAGTGACGCGGGAGGGCCAAACGCCGGGGAGCTGTTTTTT	CASSDAGGPNAGELFF
TRBV6-1	13	TRBJ1-5	-	-	TGTGCCAGCAGGGGAGAGCGTAATCAGCCCCAGCATTTT	CASRGERNQPQHF
TRBV27	14	TRBJ2-7	many	-	TGTGCCAGCAGTTACAAAAGGGGGGCATACGAGCAGTACTTC	CASSYKRGAYEQYF
TRBV28	14	TRBJ1-5	-	-	TGTGCCAGCAACCGCAGACCTAGCAATCAGCCCCAGCATTTT	CASNRRPSNQPQHF
TRBV11-2	18	TRBJ2-1	many	TRBD2	TGTGCCAGCAGCTTAGTCCCCGGGACTAGCCGACAGCACAATGAGCAGTTCTTC	CASSLVPGTSRQHNEQFF
TRBV11-2	15	TRBJ2-1	many	-	TGTGCCAGCAGCAACGGACTACTCTCCTACAATGAGCAGTTCTTC	CASSNGLLSYNEQFF
TRBV18	12	TRBJ2-7	many	-	TGTGCCAGCTCACCCGCAGCGGGCGAGCAGTACTTC	CASSPAAGEQYF
TRBV19	13	TRBJ1-5	once	-	TGTGCCAGTCAATCAAGATGGAATCAGCCCCAGCATTTT	CASQSRWNQPQHF
TRBV11-2	14	TRBJ2-1	many	TRBD2	TGTGCCAGCAGCCTCACTAGCGGGAATGATGAGCAGTTCTTC	CASSLTSGNDEQFF
TRBV5-1	17	TRBJ2-2	-	TRBD2	TGTGCCAGCAGCCCAAAGGGCCTAGCGGCCAACACCGGGGAGCTGTTTTTT	CASSPKGLAANTGELFF
TRBV27	19	TRBJ2-6	-	-	TGTGCCAGCAGCCGGCTCACCGGGACGGGGACCTCTGGGGCCAACGTCCTGACTTTC	CASSRLTGTGTSGANVLTF
TRBV5-6	13	TRBJ2-5	many	TRBD1	TGTGCCAGCAGCTTGGGGGACAGGGAGACCCAGTACTTC	CASSLGDRETQYF
TRBV18	16	TRBJ2-1	-	-	TGTGCCAGCTCACCACCGTGGGCGTCCTCCTACAATGAGCAGTTCTTC	CASSPPWASSYNEQFF
TRBV4-1	17	TRBJ2-1	few	-	TGCGCCAGCAGCCAAGTCATGAACGGATACTCCTACAATGAGCAGTTCTTC	CASSQVMNGYSYNEQFF
TRBV6-1	16	TRBJ2-7	-	TRBD2	TGTGCCAGCACCCCTAGGGGGACTAGCGGGACCTACGAGCAGTACTTC	CASTPRGTSGTYEQYF
TRBV9	17	TRBJ2-3	-	-	TGTGCCAGCAGCGCAAACCCAGGGGACTACCTCACAGATACGCAGTATTTT	CASSANPGDYLTDTQYF
TRBV5-1	17	TRBJ1-3	many	TRBD1	TGCGCCAGCAGCAAGGGACAGGGATCTAGCTCTGGAAACACCATATATTTT	CASSKGQGSSSGNTIYF
TRBV28	14	TRBJ2-3	many	-	TGTGCCAGCAGTTCAGGACTCTCCGGCGATACGCAGTATTTT	CASSSGLSGDTQYF
TRBV28	15	TRBJ2-4	few	-	TGTGCCAGCAGTCATCCCGACAGGCCCAAAAACATTCAGTACTTC	CASSHPDRPKNIQYF
TRBV7-8	15	TRBJ2-7	once	TRBD2	TGTGCCAGCAGCTCACTTCTGGCGGGGGGTGACGAGCAGTACTTC	CASSSLLAGGDEQYF
TRBV7-8	14	TRBJ2-5	few	TRBD2	TGTGCCAGCAGCTCAGGACTAGCGGAAGAGACCCAGTACTTC	CASSSGLAEETQYF
TRBV7-6	13	TRBJ1-1	-	-	TGTGCCAGCAGCTTAGTAAGTGGGACTGAAGCTTTCTTT	CASSLVSGTEAFF
TRBV19	12	TRBJ2-7	-	-	TGTGCCAGTTCCCGGGGTAGCCACGAGCAGTACTTC	CASSRGSHEQYF
TRBV5-4	16	TRBJ2-2	-	TRBD2	TGTGCCAGCAGCCCTGCAGGCGGGAGCAACACCGGGGAGCTGTTTTTT	CASSPAGGSNTGELFF
TRBV12-3/TRBV12-4	14	TRBJ1-1	-	TRBD1	TGTCCCAGCAGCCTCGACAGGGGGTGGGCTGAGGCTTTCTTT	CPSSLDRGWAEAFF
TRBV5-1	15	TRBJ2-1	-	TRBD1	TGCGCCAGCAGGATCGACAGGGGCCTAATGGATGAGCAGTTCTTC	CASRIDRGLMDEQFF